The 14 T cell receptor beta chains listed next were all sequenced from one sample in a study of cytomegalovirus exposure and HLA in healthy donors. PCR amplification relied on 60 Vbeta primers (plus 13 Jbeta primers). Only in-frame clones appear in the TCRdb table, and some are missing; sequencing was by immunoSEQ multiplex PCR. This sample's clone table lists 30,000 to 35,000 clones. Sequencing was carried out using PBMCs. Receptors originate from a woman between 40 and 55 years old in good health and CMV-seropositive.

The chain recombines TRBV4-1 with TRBJ2-1; TRBD2 matches at 11 bases. The J segment lost 15 bases and the V segment lost 4 bases, leaving 11 bases of the junction unmatched. In germline, CDR1 is MGHRA, CDR2 YSYEKL. This CDR3 has 14 amino acids. CDR3 in DNA: TGCGCCAGCAGCCGGTTAGCGGGAGGGCCCTATCGGTTCTTC. It yields the protein CASSRLAGGPYRFF.

The CDR3 region has the DNA TGTGCCAGCAGTCCCCTCCGGGACAGGATCTACAATGAGCAGTTCTTC. It is translated as CASSPLRDRIYNEQFF. The V call is TRBV28, the J call TRBJ2-1; 8 bases line up with TRBD1. Losses at the gene ends were 5 bases for V and 3 bases for J; bases not matched to a gene: 9. Germline CDR1 reads MDHEN; CDR2 reads SYDVKM. The CDR3 spans 16 residues.

V is TRBV5-1 and J is TRBJ2-1, with 10 bases aligning to TRBD2. The junction had 1 base not matched to a gene; V was cut back by 2 bases and J by 2 bases. Germline V gene lookup returns CDR1 SGHRS and CDR2 YFSETQ. CDR3 length equals 15 residues. The CDR3 DNA reads as TGCGCCAGCAGCTTAGGACTAGCGGCCTACAATGAGCAGTTCTTC. Protein: CASSLGLAAYNEQFF.

The rearrangement uses TRBV18 and TRBJ2-5; 7 bases match TRBD1. V lost 6 bases and J lost 1; bases outside the gene matches: 2. The germline V gene has CDR1 KGHSH and CDR2 LQKENI. This CDR3 has 13 residues. CDR3 bases: TGTGCCAGCTCTTGGACAGGCCAAGAGACCCAGTACTTC. As protein: CASSWTGQETQYF.

The rearrangement joins TRBV9 to TRBJ2-7, with 9 bases that match TRBD1. From germline, CDR1 is SGDLS and CDR2 YYNGEE. The V and J ends lost 3 bases and 3 bases, in that order; junction bases with no gene match: 4. The CDR3 contains 14 residues. The CDR3 nucleotides are TGTGCCAGCAGCGGGGGACAGGGAGTCTACGAGCAGTACTTC. It specifies CASSGGQGVYEQYF. The complete variable domain, with remaining parts taken from reference TRBV9 and TRBJ2-7, reads DSGVTQTPKHLITATGQRVTLRCSPRSGDLSVYWYQQSLDQGLQFLIQYYNGEERAKGNILERFSAQQFPDLHSELNLSSLELGDSALYFCASSGGQGVYEQYFGPGTRLTVT.

V gene TRBV7-9 combines with J gene TRBJ1-1; tentative D call: TRBD1 (5 bases). The CDR3 loop spans 14 amino acids. The germline V and J ends were trimmed by 7 bases and 4 bases, with 16 bases remaining between them. Germline loops: CDR1 SEHNR, CDR2 FQNEAQ (reference sequence). CDR3 sequence (DNA): TGTGCCAGCACCCTTCAGGGTGGCGGCACTGAAGCTTTCTTT. Its protein is CASTLQGGGTEAFF.

The chain uses TRBV5-8 and TRBJ2-1; 9 bases align to TRBD2. The CDR3 has 14 residues. The germline V gene encodes CDR1 SGHTS and CDR2 YDEGEE. Trimming cost V 5 bases and J 4 bases; bases outside gene matches: 4. CDR3 region: CASRGGREYNEQFF. The CDR3 nucleotides are TGTGCCAGCAGGGGCGGGAGGGAATACAATGAGCAGTTCTTC.

The CDR3 DNA reads TGTGCCAGCAGTTACCTAATACAGGGGGAGGCTTTCTTT. Translating gives CASSYLIQGEAFF. This sequence joins TRBV6-5 and TRBJ1-1; 8 bases agree with TRBD1. The CDR3 extends over 13 amino acids. Trimming took 2 bases from V and 11 from J; bases not matched to a gene: 7. Germline V gives CDR1 MNHEY, CDR2 SVGAGI.

The genes are TRBV7-3 and TRBJ2-7; 11 bases map to TRBD1. The CDR3 has 13 amino acids. The V gene's germline CDR1 is SGHTA and CDR2 FQGTGA. V shed 3 bases, J shed 5 bases, and the junction held 0 bases outside the gene matches. CDR3 DNA sequence: TGTGCCAGCAGCTTGGACAGGGGGCACGAGCAGTACTTC. It yields the protein CASSLDRGHEQYF. Full variable domain (remainder filled in from reference TRBV7-3 and TRBJ2-7): GAGVSQTPSNKVTEKGKYVELRCDPISGHTALYWYRQSLGQGPEFLIYFQGTGAADDSGLPNDRFFAVRPEGSVSTLKIQRTERGDSAVYLCASSLDRGHEQYFGPGTRLTVT.

The genes are TRBV4-1 and TRBJ2-6; TRBD2 matches 9 bases. V lost 3 bases and J lost 4; bases outside the gene matches: 10. This CDR3 has 18 residues. CDR1 MGHRA and CDR2 YSYEKL come from the germline V gene. The CDR3 reads CASSQGRIAGAGANVLTF. The CDR3 bases are TGCGCCAGCAGCCAGGGTAGGATAGCGGGAGCGGGGGCCAACGTCCTGACTTTC.

The rearrangement uses TRBV29-1 and TRBJ1-1; D call uncertain. V gave up 7 bases and J gave up 1 base, with 13 bases separating them. The CDR3 has 13 amino acids. Per the germline V gene, CDR1 is SQVTM and CDR2 is ANQGSEA. DNA of the CDR3: TGCAGCGGGTCCGTCGCGAAGAACACTGAAGCTTTCTTT. It translates to CSGSVAKNTEAFF.

A word on this clone: Its ends do not fully match the called genes, so a read error is possible. The J gene is TRBJ2-7, the V gene TRBV15; TRBD1 matches at 8 bases. This CDR3 is 14 amino acids long. The germline CDR1 and CDR2 sequences are LNHNV and YYDKDF (reference sequence). The CDR3 region is CANSIRTGNYEQYF. CDR3 nucleotides: TGTGCCAACAGCATACGGACAGGGAACTACGAGCAGTACTTC.

The V gene is TRBV28, the J gene TRBJ2-5, with D possibly TRBD1 on 6 matching bases. The CDR3 consists of 16 residues. Trimming shortened V by 6 bases and J by 1 base, and 18 bases separated the two germline ends. Germline V lookup: CDR1 MDHEN, CDR2 SYDVKM. CDR3 bases: TGTGCCAGCAGCGCCTATCTTCTCAGGGGCCAAGAGACCCAGTACTTC. Protein: CASSAYLLRGQETQYF. Full variable domain (missing parts from reference TRBV28 and TRBJ2-5): DVKVTQSSRYLVKRTGEKVFLECVQDMDHENMFWYRQDPGLGLRLIYFSYDVKMKEKGDIPEGYSVSREKKERFSLILESASTNQTSMYLCASSAYLLRGQETQYFGPGTRLLVL.

The chain carries TRBV5-6 and TRBJ1-2; 7 bases map to TRBD1. This CDR3 region has 14 residues. Germline-derived CDR1 and CDR2 are SGHDT and YYEEEE. V was clipped by 4 bases and J by 3 bases; unmatched bases: 6. CDR3 coding DNA: TGTGCCAGCAGCCGAGACAGGGTTGACTATGGCTACACCTTC. Protein product: CASSRDRVDYGYTF.